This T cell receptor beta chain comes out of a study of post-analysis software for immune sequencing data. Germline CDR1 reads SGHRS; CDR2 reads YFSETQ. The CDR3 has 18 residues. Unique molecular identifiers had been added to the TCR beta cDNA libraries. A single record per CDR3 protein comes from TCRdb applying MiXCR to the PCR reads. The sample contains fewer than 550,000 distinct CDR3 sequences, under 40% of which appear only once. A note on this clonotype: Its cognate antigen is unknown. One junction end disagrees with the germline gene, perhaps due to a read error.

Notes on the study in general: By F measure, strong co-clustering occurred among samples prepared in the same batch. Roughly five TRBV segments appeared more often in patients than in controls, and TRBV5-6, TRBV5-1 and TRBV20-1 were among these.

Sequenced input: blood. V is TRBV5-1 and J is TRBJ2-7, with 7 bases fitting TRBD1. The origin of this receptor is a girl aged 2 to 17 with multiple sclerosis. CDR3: CASSGTGQRLNIEYEHYF. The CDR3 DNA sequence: TGCGCCAGCAGCGGAACGGGACAGCGCCTTAATATCGAGTACGAGCACTACTTC.